Shown below are 14 T cell receptor beta chains from a single sample sequenced in a study of shared clonotypes between healthy human individuals. This table comes from immunoSEQ multiplex PCR, and its TCRdb copy is limited to in-frame clones, with some not included. The top ten clones hold 0.13% of a sample with 2 million to 2.5 million clones, roughly 94% of them seen once. What was sequenced was naive CD4+ T cells sorted from blood. Subset described: CD45RA+ positively selected. The source of these receptors is a man aged 18 to 35 in good health.

The genes are TRBV11-2 and TRBJ2-5; 9 nucleotides agree with TRBD1. Losses at the gene ends were 4 bases for V and 5 bases for J; bases not matched to a gene: 8. From germline, CDR1 is SGHAT and CDR2 FQNNGV. CDR3 length: 15 residues. DNA for the CDR3: TGTGCCAGCAGCTCGACGGGGACAGGGTGGGAGACCCAGTACTTC. Translating gives CASSSTGTGWETQYF.

Worth noting for this clone: This specimen includes other DNA sequences encoding the same CDR3. The V and J genes are TRBV4-1 and TRBJ1-4; unclear D gene. Germline V gene lookup returns CDR1 MGHRA and CDR2 YSYEKL. This CDR3 spans 13 amino acids. Trimming took 4 bases from V and 3 from J, leaving 6 bases between them. CDR3 sequence (DNA): TGCGCCAGCAGCCTAGGGCCTAATGAAAAACTGTTTTTT. Protein sequence: CASSLGPNEKLFF.

This sequence joins TRBV13 and TRBJ2-7; TRBD1 matches at 7 bases. This CDR3 has 14 amino acids. Germline V gives CDR1 PRHDT, CDR2 FYEKMQ (reference sequence). Trimming took 5 bases from V and 6 from J; bases not matched to a gene: 10. This CDR3 is CASSLRGRGVEQYF. In DNA form, the CDR3 reads TGTGCCAGCAGCCTCAGGGGGAGAGGGGTCGAGCAGTACTTC.

CDR3 DNA sequence: TGTGCCAGTAGCCCGTTCTCCGGGTACGAGCAGTACTTC. Protein product: CASSPFSGYEQYF. The gene calls are TRBV19 and TRBJ2-7; D not resolved. Trimming took off 6 bases at V and 4 bases at J, with 13 bases between the two ends. Germline-derived CDR1 and CDR2 are LNHDA and SQIVND (reference sequence). The CDR3 length is 13 residues.

With regard to this clone: Other DNA sequences in this specimen translate into the identical CDR3. This chain links TRBV18 with TRBJ1-4; D perhaps matches TRBD1 (5 bases). This CDR3 region has 13 residues. Trimming took 5 bases from V and 5 from J, leaving 9 bases between them. Per germline, CDR1 KGHSH and CDR2 LQKENI. CDR3 protein: CASSTGTNEKLFF. CDR3 DNA sequence: TGTGCCAGCTCAACCGGGACGAATGAAAAACTGTTTTTT.

The V gene is TRBV7-6, the J gene TRBJ2-5; D gene ambiguous. V lost 5 bases to trimming and J lost 2 bases, with 6 bases between them. Germline loops: CDR1 SGHVS, CDR2 FNYEAQ. The CDR3 contains 12 residues. CDR3 DNA: TGTGCCAGCAGCACACCACAAGAGACCCAGTACTTC. Amino acids: CASSTPQETQYF. Combining the CDR3 with reference TRBV7-6 and TRBJ2-5 gives the whole variable domain GAGVSQSPRYKVTKRGQDVALRCDPISGHVSLYWYRQALGQGPEFLTYFNYEAQQDKSGLPNDRFSAERPEGSISTLTIQRTEQRDSAMYRCASSTPQETQYFGPGTRLLVL.

The chain links TRBV6-6 to TRBJ1-1, with 7 bases identical to TRBD1. With V trimmed by 10 bases and J by 0 bases, 8 bases remained unmatched. CDR1 is MNHNY and CDR2 is SVGAGI in the germline V gene (reference sequence). The CDR3 totals 14 residues. CDR3 residues: CATENRGLNTEAFF. The CDR3 DNA follows: TGTGCCACCGAAAACAGGGGATTGAACACTGAAGCTTTCTTT.

The DNA of the CDR3 is TGTGCCAGCAAAGCGCTATCAGAGCGGTACTATGGCTACACCTTC. Its protein product is CASKALSERYYGYTF. The genes are TRBV6-1 and TRBJ1-2; D unclear. Germline V CDR1 and CDR2: MNHNS, SASEGT. The V and J ends lost 7 bases and 3 bases respectively, with 18 bases between them. This CDR3 contains 15 residues.

The V gene is TRBV5-1, the J gene TRBJ2-1; 8 nucleotides match TRBD1. The germline gives CDR1 SGHRS, CDR2 YFSETQ. With V trimmed by 0 bases and J by 6 bases, 2 bases remained unmatched. The CDR3 has 14 residues. DNA of the CDR3: TGCGCCAGCAGCTTGGTACAGGGGGGCAATGAGCAGTTCTTC. Protein product: CASSLVQGGNEQFF.

The J gene is TRBJ1-3, the V gene TRBV6-6, with 7 positions matching TRBD1. The CDR3 extends over 15 amino acids. The germline gives CDR1 MNHNY, CDR2 SVGAGI (reference sequence). Germline trimming cut 7 bases from V and 3 bases from J; bases unmatched to any gene: 9. The CDR3 reads CASIQQGFIGNTIYF. DNA for the CDR3: TGTGCCAGCATTCAACAGGGGTTCATTGGAAACACCATATATTTT.

The chain uses TRBV30 and TRBJ1-1; D is undetermined. The CDR3 has 11 amino acids. Per the germline V gene, CDR1 is GTSNPN and CDR2 is SVGIG (reference sequence). The germline V and J ends were trimmed by 4 bases and 2 bases, with 5 bases remaining between them. The CDR3 nucleotides read TGTGCCTGGAATTCTAACACTGAAGCTTTCTTT. As protein: CAWNSNTEAFF.

This sequence joins TRBV7-2 and TRBJ2-5; D is unclear. The length of the CDR3 is 12 residues. Trimming took 5 bases from V and 7 from J, leaving 11 bases between them. CDR1 SGHTA and CDR2 FQGNSA come from the germline V gene. This CDR3 is CASSPRPRTQYF. CDR3 in DNA: TGTGCCAGCAGCCCACGACCGAGGACCCAGTACTTC.

On this clone itself: Distinct nucleotide sequences in the sample also encode this CDR3. The V call is TRBV4-1, the J call TRBJ2-5, with D perhaps matching TRBD1 or TRBD2 (5 bases each). Germline CDR1 and CDR2: MGHRA and YSYEKL. V shed 1 base and J shed 2 bases, with 11 bases lying between them. The CDR3 length is 15 residues. CDR3 in amino acids: CASSQVGTGQETQYF. CDR3 bases: TGCGCCAGCAGCCAAGTGGGGACCGGACAAGAGACCCAGTACTTC.

In this sample, this clone turned up once. The chain recombines TRBV5-6 with TRBJ2-7; tentatively, D is TRBD1 (5 bases). V lost 2 bases to trimming and J lost 2 bases, with 11 bases between them. CDR3 size: 14 residues. Germline V gene sequence: CDR1 SGHDT, CDR2 YYEEEE. CDR3 in DNA: TGTGCCAGCAGCTTATTGGGGCCTCCCTACGAGCAGTACTTC. Translation: CASSLLGPPYEQYF.